This T cell receptor beta chain was recovered during a study of shared clonotypes between healthy human individuals. Each PCR replicate from the sorted subsets contained about 210 ng DNA, which is roughly 33,000 T cell genomes. Profiling relied on immunoSEQ multiplex PCR, and the TCRdb table lists in-frame clones only, not all of them. Among 100,000 to 130,000 clones listed, over 65% were seen once. The CDR3 runs 13 residues. V was pared by 2 bases and J by 6 bases, with 11 bases between. Per germline, CDR1 WSHSY and CDR2 SAAADI. Sequenced input: memory CD8+ T cells sorted from blood. Subset specified: CD45RO+ cells pooled with CCR7-negative TemRA cells. This sequence originates from a woman aged 25 to 39 in good health. The J gene is TRBJ2-7, the V gene TRBV10-2; the D gene is possibly TRBD2 (6 bases). The CDR3 reads CASSEAPGGEQYF. The CDR3 DNA reads TGCGCCAGCAGTGAGGCCCCCGGGGGCGAGCAGTACTTC.